The 22 T cell receptor beta chains reported below all come from one sample, sequenced in a study of cytomegalovirus exposure and HLA in healthy donors. Primers: 60 Vbeta forward and 13 Jbeta reverse. Measured with immunoSEQ multiplex PCR; TCRdb has only the in-frame clones, and not every one. The sample has approximately 54,000 clones, approximately 82% seen once. The sequenced material came from PBMCs. The receptors were sampled from a woman between 18 and 29 years old in good health and CMV-seronegative.

The V gene is TRBV5-1, the J gene TRBJ2-7; 10 bases align to TRBD2. The germline V gene has CDR1 SGHRS and CDR2 YFSETQ. The CDR3 has 18 amino acids. V dropped 3 bases and J dropped 2; count of bases not matched to a gene: 14. Here the CDR3 reads CASSSWGVAGGTTYEQYF. In DNA, the CDR3 is TGCGCCAGCAGCTCCTGGGGGGTAGCGGGAGGTACTACCTACGAGCAGTACTTC.

The chain has TRBV29-1 and TRBJ1-2, with D possibly TRBD1 on 5 matching bases. The CDR3 spans 13 residues. CDR1 and CDR2 (germline): SQVTM, ANQGSEA. V was shortened by 4 bases and J by 2 bases, with 11 bases between the two germline ends. The CDR3 nucleotides are TGCAGCGTTGTTCCGGACATAAACTATGGCTACACCTTC. Translation: CSVVPDINYGYTF.

This clone was seen a few times. This chain connects TRBV5-1 to TRBJ2-1; TRBD2 agrees at 14 bases. CDR1 SGHRS and CDR2 YFSETQ come from the germline V gene. The CDR3 loop spans 18 amino acids. Trimming at V came to 4 bases and at J to 3 bases, leaving 9 bases not matched to a gene. The CDR3 nucleotides are TGCGCCAGCAGCCTAGGACTAGCGGGAGGTACAATCTACAATGAGCAGTTCTTC. As protein: CASSLGLAGGTIYNEQFF.

The chain recombines TRBV5-1 with TRBJ1-1; 7 bases are a match to TRBD1. This CDR3 spans 15 amino acids. The germline V gene encodes CDR1 SGHRS and CDR2 YFSETQ. Trimming at V came to 4 bases and at J to 0 bases, leaving 6 bases not matched to a gene. This chain's CDR3 is CASSPPDRLNTEAFF. Here the CDR3 DNA reads TGCGCCAGCAGCCCACCGGACAGGCTGAACACTGAAGCTTTCTTT.

J is TRBJ2-7 and V is TRBV15; maybe TRBD1 (6 bases). CDR1 is LNHNV, CDR2 YYDKDF, per germline (reference sequence). This CDR3 has 13 residues. V lost 8 bases, J lost 5 bases, and 16 bases lay in between. Here the CDR3 reads CATVGQPPHEQYF. As DNA, the CDR3 is TGTGCCACCGTTGGACAGCCCCCCCACGAGCAGTACTTC.

The V and J genes are TRBV27 and TRBJ2-7, with 7 bases fitting TRBD1. Germline assignment: CDR1 MNHEY and CDR2 SMNVEV (reference sequence). The length of the CDR3 is 14 residues. Losses at the gene ends were 6 bases for V and 0 bases for J; bases not matched to a gene: 5. In nucleotides, the CDR3 is TGTGCCAGCAGCTTGACAGGGCTCTCCTACGAGCAGTACTTC. As protein: CASSLTGLSYEQYF.

The chain couples TRBV28 to TRBJ1-1; D remains unclear. V gave up 4 bases and J gave up 0 bases, with 21 bases separating them. Germline loops: CDR1 MDHEN, CDR2 SYDVKM. The CDR3 length is 18 residues. The CDR3 region is CASSSLYPRRGMNTEAFF. For the CDR3, the DNA is TGTGCCAGCAGTTCCCTCTATCCCCGGCGAGGTATGAACACTGAAGCTTTCTTT.

V and J are TRBV27 and TRBJ2-3; D perhaps matches TRBD2 (5 bases). Trimming shortened V by 6 bases and J by 7 bases, and 17 bases separated the two germline ends. This CDR3 has 14 residues. Germline CDR1 MNHEY, CDR2 SMNVEV (reference sequence). The CDR3 here is CASSQLGSSYTQYF. The CDR3 coding sequence is TGTGCCAGCAGCCAACTAGGGTCCTCTTATACGCAGTATTTT.

V usage is TRBV11-2 and J usage is TRBJ2-1, with 16 bases lining up with TRBD2. This CDR3 contains 13 residues. From germline, CDR1 is SGHAT and CDR2 FQNNGV. After removal of 9 bases from V and 12 bases from J, the junction contained 5 bases not matched to a gene. This CDR3 reads CASTGTSGRGQFF. CDR3 nucleotides: TGTGCCAGTACCGGGACTAGCGGGAGGGGGCAGTTCTTC. The full variable domain, in which reference TRBV11-2 and TRBJ2-1 provide the parts outside the CDR3, is EAGVAQSPRYKIIEKRQSVAFWCNPISGHATLYWYQQILGQGPKLLIQFQNNGVVDDSQLPKDRFSAERLKGVDSTLKIQPAKLEDSAVYLCASTGTSGRGQFFGPGTRLTVL.

This clone occurred once. The chain employs TRBV6-1 and TRBJ2-7; the D gene is possibly TRBD2 (6 bases). The CDR3 totals 15 residues. The germline V and J ends were trimmed by 7 bases and 5 bases, with 21 bases remaining between them. CDR1 and CDR2 (germline): MNHNS, SASEGT. Here the CDR3 reads CASMTDGGTGDEQYF. CDR3 nucleotides: TGTGCCAGCATGACGGACGGAGGGACTGGCGACGAGCAGTACTTC.

V usage is TRBV10-1 and J usage is TRBJ1-1; unclear D gene. The V gene lost 10 bases and the J gene lost 11 bases, with 17 bases spanning the gap. The CDR3 runs 11 residues. Germline CDR1 reads WNHNN; CDR2 reads SYGVQD (reference sequence). In nucleotides, the CDR3 is TGCGCCACGAGAGGGAACCGAAGGGCTTTCTTT. Protein: CATRGNRRAFF.

The chain links TRBV5-1 to TRBJ2-4; 8 bases are a match to TRBD1. The J segment lost 12 bases and the V segment lost 4 bases, leaving 18 bases of the junction unmatched. Germline V gives CDR1 SGHRS, CDR2 YFSETQ. The CDR3 has 16 residues. As DNA, the CDR3 is TGCGCCAGCAGCCGGGCTTTCGGGCAGGGGGCAGACAGTCAGTACTTC. Residues: CASSRAFGQGADSQYF.

The chain links TRBV5-1 to TRBJ1-1; no definite D call. Trimming stripped 1 base from V and 6 bases from J, with 13 bases between. CDR3 length: 14 residues. Germline V lookup: CDR1 SGHRS, CDR2 YFSETQ. CDR3 nucleotides: TGCGCCAGCAGCTTGAATGAGGAACGGGCTGAAGCTTTCTTT. Its translation is CASSLNEERAEAFF.

The chain links TRBV5-1 to TRBJ2-1, with 9 bases lining up with TRBD1. The CDR3 is 15 residues long. V shed 4 bases and J 7 bases; nucleotides not matched to a gene: 9. Looked up from germline, CDR1 is SGHRS and CDR2 is YFSETQ. The DNA for the CDR3 is TGCGCCAGCAGCCAGGACAGGGGCAGAGGAAATGAGCAGTTCTTC. It translates to CASSQDRGRGNEQFF.

The CDR3 DNA sequence: TGTGCCAGCAGTTTCCTATCGGGGGTTTCATATGGCTACACCTTC. This gives the protein CASSFLSGVSYGYTF. This chain joins TRBV27 and TRBJ1-2; possible D gene TRBD1, 5 bases. CDR3 length equals 15 residues. Trimming pared 3 bases from V and 5 bases from J, leaving 16 bases between. Germline-derived CDR1 and CDR2 are MNHEY and SMNVEV (reference sequence).

This chain uses TRBV6-5 with TRBJ2-5; TRBD2 matches 7 bases. CDR3 length: 14 residues. Germline V gene lookup returns CDR1 MNHEY and CDR2 SVGAGI. The J segment lost 5 bases and the V segment lost 4 bases, leaving 7 bases of the junction unmatched. CDR3 amino acids: CASSLGEGPETQYF. CDR3 sequence (DNA): TGTGCCAGCAGTTTAGGGGAGGGCCCGGAGACCCAGTACTTC.

This rearrangement joins TRBV14 to TRBJ2-2; TRBD1 is a possible D gene (5 bases). V was clipped by 4 bases and J by 5 bases, with 11 bases between them. Germline loops: CDR1 SGHDN, CDR2 FVKESK. CDR3 length: 14 amino acids. The chain's CDR3 is CASSPQQVTGELFF. The CDR3 bases are TGTGCCAGCAGCCCTCAACAGGTGACCGGGGAGCTGTTTTTT.

This chain links TRBV2 with TRBJ2-7; 11 nucleotides align to TRBD1. Germline-derived CDR1 and CDR2 are SNHLY and FYNNEI. V was pared by 10 bases and J by 4 bases, with 12 bases of the junction left unmatched. This CDR3 is built from 15 residues. The CDR3 coding sequence is TGTGCCAACCAGCGGGACAGGGGGTCGAATTACGAGCAGTACTTC. Protein sequence: CANQRDRGSNYEQYF.

The CDR3 sequence is CASSSLTGGANTGELFF. The CDR3 nucleotides are TGTGCCAGCAGCTCCCTAACAGGGGGCGCGAACACCGGGGAGCTGTTTTTT. The rearrangement uses TRBV7-8 and TRBJ2-2, with 9 bases that match TRBD1. Germline V CDR1 and CDR2: SGHVS, FQNEAQ. This CDR3 has 17 residues. The trim removed 4 bases at V and 0 bases at J, leaving 6 bases unmatched.

V gene TRBV27 combines with J gene TRBJ2-7; 8 bases match TRBD1. There are 13 residues in the CDR3. Germline V lookup: CDR1 MNHEY, CDR2 SMNVEV (reference sequence). Trimming took 6 bases from V and 4 from J; bases not matched to a gene: 5. The CDR3 spells CASSPDREYEQYF. CDR3 nucleotides: TGTGCCAGCAGCCCGGACAGGGAGTACGAGCAGTACTTC.

CDR3 sequence: CAWSAIGSGRSYNEQFF. For the CDR3, the DNA is TGTGCCTGGAGTGCTATTGGTAGCGGGCGTTCCTACAATGAGCAGTTCTTC. This rearrangement joins TRBV30 to TRBJ2-1, with TRBD2 matching 7 bases. This CDR3 has 17 residues. J lost 1 base, V lost 1 base, and 10 bases had no gene match. Germline V gives CDR1 GTSNPN, CDR2 SVGIG (reference sequence).

J is TRBJ1-5 and V is TRBV7-9, with D tentatively TRBD1 (5 bases). Trimming removed 1 base at V and 4 bases at J, with 17 bases between. The V gene's germline CDR1 is SEHNR and CDR2 FQNEAQ (reference sequence). CDR3 size: 17 residues. As DNA, the CDR3 is TGTGCCAGCAGCTTAGGGGGTTCCTGGGGGGGAAATCAGCCCCAGCATTTT. It is translated as CASSLGGSWGGNQPQHF.